This T cell receptor beta chain came from a study of cytomegalovirus exposure and HLA in healthy donors. Regarding this clone: Antigen: not known.

The germline gives CDR1 LNHDA, CDR2 SQIVND (reference sequence). The length of the CDR3 is 14 residues. Trimming at V came to 8 bases and at J to 7 bases, leaving 11 bases not matched to a gene. The PCR contained 60 Vbeta and 13 Jbeta primers. Assay: immunoSEQ multiplex PCR; the TCRdb copy retains only in-frame clones and omits some. The table lists under 130,000 clones, 79% of them singletons, with around 3% in the top ten. The study, taken as a whole, reports: Among TCR beta chains, those listed as cytomegalovirus-associated numbered roughly 150. Follow-up analysis seemed to connect common viral pathogens with several of the most significant clusters identified. Some segments of the V type, notably TRBV6-2 and TRBV6-3, were excluded as indistinguishable.

This TCR derives from a woman in her forties in good health and CMV-seronegative. The gene calls are TRBV19 and TRBJ1-5; TRBD1 aligns across 7 bases. Material: PBMCs. CDR3 sequence: CASQQRQGQQPQHF. CDR3 sequence (DNA): TGTGCCAGTCAACAAAGACAGGGTCAACAGCCCCAGCATTTT.